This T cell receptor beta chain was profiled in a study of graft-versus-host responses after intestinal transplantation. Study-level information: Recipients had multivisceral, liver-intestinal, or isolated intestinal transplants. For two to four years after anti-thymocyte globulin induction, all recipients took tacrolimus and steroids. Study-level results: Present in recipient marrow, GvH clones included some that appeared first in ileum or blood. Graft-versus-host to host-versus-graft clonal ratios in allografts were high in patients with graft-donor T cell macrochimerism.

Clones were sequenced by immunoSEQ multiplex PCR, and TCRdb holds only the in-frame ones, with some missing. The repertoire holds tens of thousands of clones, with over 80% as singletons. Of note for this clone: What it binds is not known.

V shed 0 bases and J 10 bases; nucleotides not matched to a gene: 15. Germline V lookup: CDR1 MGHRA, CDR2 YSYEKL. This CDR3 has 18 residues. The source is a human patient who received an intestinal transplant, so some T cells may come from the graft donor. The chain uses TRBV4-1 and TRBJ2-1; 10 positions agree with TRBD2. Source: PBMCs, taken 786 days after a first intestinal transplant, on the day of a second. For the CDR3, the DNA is TGCGCCAGCAGCCAAGAGGGCCTGGCTAGCGGGAGTCTAGGGGAGCAGTTCTTC. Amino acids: CASSQEGLASGSLGEQFF.